The present entry profiles one T cell receptor (beta chain) with its context. Antigen specificity is unknown. This sample is part of a study of post-analysis software for immune sequencing data. As for the study in general: Patients had relapsing-remitting, secondary progressive or progressive-relapsing multiple sclerosis; some lacked subtype.

CDR1 and CDR2 (germline): SGHTA, FQGNSA. This CDR3 contains 13 residues. Between the trimmed V and J ends, which lost 4 bases and 12 bases, there was a span of 18 bases. Study-level findings and limits: Compared with controls, patients showed significantly lower normalized Chao1 diversity. A handful of TRBV segments (TRBV5-6, TRBV5-1 and TRBV20-1 among them) occurred more frequently in patients than in controls. Under the F measure, samples that were prepared in one batch clustered strongly together.

TCR beta cDNA libraries had unique molecular identifiers. Input populations of 1 to 10 million T cells gave rise to a few hundred thousand cDNA molecules. TCRdb fed the PCR reads into MiXCR, producing one record per CDR3 protein. Seen here are fewer than 850,000 distinct CDR3 sequences, about 32% observed once, and the top ten hold around 0.56%. The TCR sequence derives from a girl aged 10-17 years with multiple sclerosis. The sequenced sample was blood. The chain employs TRBV7-2 and TRBJ2-5; no clear D gene. CDR3 region: CASSYRRANKKYF. In DNA, the CDR3 is TGTGCCAGCAGCTACCGAAGGGCTAACAAGAAGTACTTC.